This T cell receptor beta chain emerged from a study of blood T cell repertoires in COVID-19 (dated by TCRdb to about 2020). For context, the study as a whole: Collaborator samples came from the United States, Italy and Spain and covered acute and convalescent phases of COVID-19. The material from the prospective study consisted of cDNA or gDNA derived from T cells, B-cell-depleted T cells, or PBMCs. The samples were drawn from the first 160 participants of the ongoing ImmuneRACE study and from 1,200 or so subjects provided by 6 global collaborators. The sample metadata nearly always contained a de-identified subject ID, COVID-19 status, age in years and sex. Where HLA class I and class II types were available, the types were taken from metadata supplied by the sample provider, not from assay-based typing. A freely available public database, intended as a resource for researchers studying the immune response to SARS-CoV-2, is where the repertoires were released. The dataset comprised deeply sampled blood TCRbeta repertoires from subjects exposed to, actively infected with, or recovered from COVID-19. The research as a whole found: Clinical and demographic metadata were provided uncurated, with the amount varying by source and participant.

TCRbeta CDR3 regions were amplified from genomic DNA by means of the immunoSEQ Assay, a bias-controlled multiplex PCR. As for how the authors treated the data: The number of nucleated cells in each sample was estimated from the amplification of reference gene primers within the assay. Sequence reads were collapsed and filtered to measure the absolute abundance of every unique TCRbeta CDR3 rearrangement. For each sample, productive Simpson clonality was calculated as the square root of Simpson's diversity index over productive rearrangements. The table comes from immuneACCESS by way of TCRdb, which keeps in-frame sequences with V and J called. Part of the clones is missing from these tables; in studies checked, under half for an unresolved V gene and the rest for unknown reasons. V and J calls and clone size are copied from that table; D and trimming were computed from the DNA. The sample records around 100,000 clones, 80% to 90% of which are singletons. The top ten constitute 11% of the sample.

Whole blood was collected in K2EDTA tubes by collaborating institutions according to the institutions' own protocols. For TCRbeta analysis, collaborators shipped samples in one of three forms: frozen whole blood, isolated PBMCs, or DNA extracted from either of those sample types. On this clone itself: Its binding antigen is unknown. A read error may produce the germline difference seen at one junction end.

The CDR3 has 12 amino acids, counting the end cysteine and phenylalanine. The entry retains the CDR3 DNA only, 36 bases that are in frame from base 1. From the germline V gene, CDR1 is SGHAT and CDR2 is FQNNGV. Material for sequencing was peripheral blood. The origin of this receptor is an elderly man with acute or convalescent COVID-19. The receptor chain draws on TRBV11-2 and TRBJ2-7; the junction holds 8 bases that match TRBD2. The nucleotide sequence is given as TGTGCCAGCAGCTTAGGGGTGGGACTAGGCTTCTTC. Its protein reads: CASSLGVGLGFF.